Reported below is one TCR beta chain. The antigen it binds to is not known. Qualities for individual bases were not recorded, and no much larger clone is one base off. V and J lose 1 base and 2 bases, and a span of 5 bases separates them. Reading from cysteine to phenylalanine, the CDR3 counts 12 amino acids. Left in the record is the CDR3 DNA by itself, 36 bases read in frame from the first base. The germline V gene (reference sequence) provides CDR1 GTSNPN and CDR2 SVGIG. The data derive from a study of blood T cell repertoires in COVID-19 (TCRdb year 2020). Broadly, across the study: The collaborator samples originated in the United States, Italy and Spain and spanned the acute and convalescent phases of COVID-19. The prospective study material was composed of cDNA or gDNA derived from T cells, B-cell-depleted T cells, or PBMCs. Deeply sampled blood TCRbeta repertoires from subjects exposed to, actively infected with, or recovered from COVID-19 were included in the dataset. A freely available public database, intended as a resource for researchers studying the immune response to SARS-CoV-2, is where the repertoires were released. The samples were drawn from two sources: the first 160 participants of the ongoing ImmuneRACE study, and some 1,300 subjects contributed by 6 global collaborators. Sample metadata almost always included a de-identified subject ID, COVID-19 status, age in years and sex. Where available, HLA class I and class II types were taken from metadata supplied by the sample provider and were not determined by assay-based typing. General findings and caveats noted by the study authors: Clinical and demographic metadata were provided uncurated, with the amount varying by source and participant.

Enrolling through a virtual design, the prospective study's participants ranged in age from roughly 18 to 95 years and lived across some 23 United States geographic areas. In the prospective study, cohorts were assigned on the basis of participant-reported clinical history obtained from a screening survey and a study questionnaire. In the prospective study, mobile phlebotomists collected whole blood, serum and a nasopharyngeal or oropharyngeal swab from each participant. Participants in the prospective study had the option to provide additional blood draws and questionnaires over a 2-month period. Before DNA extraction, blood samples from the prospective study were shipped at room temperature or frozen. The immunoSEQ Assay, a bias-controlled multiplex PCR, was used to amplify TCRbeta CDR3 regions from genomic DNA. The study's processing was this. Within the assay, amplification of reference gene primers was used to estimate how many nucleated cells each sample contained. To quantify the absolute abundance of each unique TCRbeta CDR3 rearrangement, sequence reads were collapsed and filtered. For each sample, productive Simpson clonality was calculated as the square root of Simpson's diversity index across productive rearrangements. TCRdb provides this immuneACCESS table in a form limited to in-frame rearrangements. Some clones are lacking; in checked studies, under half of them reflect an unresolved V gene, and why the rest are absent is not known. V, J and clone size reflect that table, while D and trimming were determined from the DNA. Across this sample there are approximately 220,000 clones, with around 81% seen only once. The ten most abundant clones make up 7.4% of the sample.

Rearrangement joined TRBV30 to TRBJ2-5; the D gene assignment is ambiguous. Material for sequencing was PBMCs or T cells enriched from blood (not recorded which). This receptor was identified in a woman aged 40 to 49 with acute COVID-19. At the DNA level, the sequence is TGTGCCTGGAGTGAGCGACAAGAGACCCAGTACTTC. Its product reads: CAWSERQETQYF. The variable domain in full, with residues beyond the CDR3 obtained from the reference TRBV30 and TRBJ2-5 genes, is SQTIHQWPATLVQPVGSPLSLECTVEGTSNPNLYWYRQAAGRGLQLLFYSVGIGQISSEVPQNLSASRPQDRQFILSSKKLLLSDSGFYLCAWSERQETQYFGPGTRLLVL.